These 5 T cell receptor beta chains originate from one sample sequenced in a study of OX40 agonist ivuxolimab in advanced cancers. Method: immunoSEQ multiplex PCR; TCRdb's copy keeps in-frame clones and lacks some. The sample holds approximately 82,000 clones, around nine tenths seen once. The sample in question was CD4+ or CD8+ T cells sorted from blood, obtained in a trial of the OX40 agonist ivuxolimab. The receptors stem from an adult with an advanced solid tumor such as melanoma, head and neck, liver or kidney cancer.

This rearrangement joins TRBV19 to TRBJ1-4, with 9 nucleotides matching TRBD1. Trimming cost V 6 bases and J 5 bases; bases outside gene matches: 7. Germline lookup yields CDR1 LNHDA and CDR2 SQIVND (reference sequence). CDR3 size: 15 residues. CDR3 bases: TGTGCCAGTAGAGACGCCGGGACAGGGAATGAAAAACTGTTTTTT. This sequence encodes CASRDAGTGNEKLFF.

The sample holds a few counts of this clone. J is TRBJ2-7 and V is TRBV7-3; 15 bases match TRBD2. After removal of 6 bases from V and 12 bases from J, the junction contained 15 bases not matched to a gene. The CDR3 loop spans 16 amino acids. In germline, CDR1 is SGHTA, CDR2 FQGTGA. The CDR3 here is CASRPPGLAGGAHLYF. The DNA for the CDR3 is TGTGCCAGCAGACCACCGGGACTAGCGGGGGGAGCCCACTTGTACTTC. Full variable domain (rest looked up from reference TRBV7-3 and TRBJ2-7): GAGVSQTPSNKVTEKGKYVELRCDPISGHTALYWYRQSLGQGPEFLIYFQGTGAADDSGLPNDRFFAVRPEGSVSTLKIQRTERGDSAVYLCASRPPGLAGGAHLYFGPGTRLTVT.

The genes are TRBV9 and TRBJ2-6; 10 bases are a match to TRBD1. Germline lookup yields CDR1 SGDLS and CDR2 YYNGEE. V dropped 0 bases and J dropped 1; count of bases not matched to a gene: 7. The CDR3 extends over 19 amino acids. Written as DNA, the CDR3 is TGTGCCAGCAGCGTAGCTCCGGGACAGGGGTTTTCTGGGGCCAACGTCCTGACTTTC. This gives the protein CASSVAPGQGFSGANVLTF.

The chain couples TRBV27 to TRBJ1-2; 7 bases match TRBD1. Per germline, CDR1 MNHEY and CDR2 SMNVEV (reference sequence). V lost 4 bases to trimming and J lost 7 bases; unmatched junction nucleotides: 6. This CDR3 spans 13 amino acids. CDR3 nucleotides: TGTGCCAGCAGTTCAACACAGGGGTCTGGCTACACCTTC. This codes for CASSSTQGSGYTF.

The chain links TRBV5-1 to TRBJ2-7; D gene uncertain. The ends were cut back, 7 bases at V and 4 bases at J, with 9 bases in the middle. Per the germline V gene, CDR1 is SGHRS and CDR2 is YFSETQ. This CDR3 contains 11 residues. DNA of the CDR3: TGCGCCAGCTCGGGTAGGTACGAGCAGTACTTC. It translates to CASSGRYEQYF.